What follows are 12 T cell receptor beta chains derived from one specimen sequenced in a study of blood T cells in healthy people across ages. For the second PCR, which ran for about 7 to 11 cycles, a sample-barcoded 5' primer and a J-beta primer mix were used. One entry per CDR3 protein results from TCRdb running MiXCR on the 5' RACE reads. The sample consists of about 1.1 million distinct CDR3 sequences, less than 45% of them appearing once. Input material: blood. Receptor source: a man younger than 35 in good health.

The chain links TRBV4-2 to TRBJ1-3, with 7 bases matching TRBD1. This CDR3 is 17 amino acids long. Germline V lookup: CDR1 LGHNA, CDR2 YNFKEQ. V shed 3 bases, J shed 2 bases, and the junction held 10 bases outside the gene matches. The CDR3 is CASSQDFGTDTGNTIYF. The CDR3 DNA reads TGTGCCAGCAGCCAGGACTTCGGGACAGACACTGGAAACACCATATATTTT.

V usage is TRBV20-1 and J usage is TRBJ2-5, with 8 nucleotides matching TRBD1. V shed 0 bases and J 3 bases; nucleotides not matched to a gene: 6. Germline CDR1 and CDR2: DFQATT and SNEGSKA (reference sequence). This CDR3 comprises 15 residues. The CDR3 loop is CSARDYRGEKETQYF. As DNA, the CDR3 is TGCAGTGCTAGAGATTACAGGGGGGAAAAAGAGACCCAGTACTTC.

This clonotype was seen more than once but under ten times. The rearrangement links TRBV28 to TRBJ2-4; 10 bases align to TRBD1. Looked up from germline, CDR1 is MDHEN and CDR2 is SYDVKM. CDR3 length: 19 amino acids. Germline trimming cut 7 bases from V and 0 bases from J; bases unmatched to any gene: 15. The CDR3 region has the DNA TGTGCCAGCAAACGTGGGGGGACAGGGGTCCTTTTAGCCAAAAACATTCAGTACTTC. Protein: CASKRGGTGVLLAKNIQYF.

The rearrangement links TRBV29-1 to TRBJ1-2; D may be TRBD1 (5 bases). The CDR3 sequence is 14 residues long. Germline values: CDR1 SQVTM, CDR2 ANQGSEA. V gave up 6 bases and J gave up 2 bases, with 16 bases separating them. CDR3 in DNA: TGCAGCGTCGACGCCGCCGGACAAAACTATGGCTACACCTTC. This translates into CSVDAAGQNYGYTF. Looking up the rest from reference TRBV29-1 and TRBJ1-2 gives the full variable domain: SAVISQKPSRDICQRGTSLTIQCQVDSQVTMMFWYRQQPGQSLTLIATANQGSEATYESGFVIDKFPISRPNLTFSTLTVSNMSPEDSSIYLCSVDAAGQNYGYTFGSGTRLTVV.

V is TRBV20-1 and J is TRBJ2-7, with unresolved D. The CDR3 sequence is 14 residues long. CDR1 is DFQATT and CDR2 is SNEGSKA in the germline V gene (reference sequence). The V and J ends lost 3 bases and 3 bases respectively, with 15 bases between them. CDR3 protein: CSASGAMSFYEQYF. The CDR3, as DNA: TGCAGTGCTAGCGGAGCCATGAGCTTCTACGAGCAGTACTTC.

This clonotype was recorded a few times. The gene calls are TRBV12-3 or TRBV12-4 and TRBJ1-4; D ambiguous. The CDR3 loop spans 13 amino acids. V was pared by 5 bases and J by 5 bases, with 9 bases between. The CDR3 DNA sequence: TGTGCCAGCAGTCCCTCCTTGAATGAAAAACTGTTTTTT. Translation gives CASSPSLNEKLFF.

The chain carries TRBV6-5 and TRBJ2-7; D is unresolved. CDR3 length: 15 residues. The V end lost 2 bases, the J end lost 2 bases, and 13 bases lay between the germline ends. Germline loops: CDR1 MNHEY, CDR2 SVGAGI. The CDR3 region is CASSYGLNRAYEQYF. CDR3 in DNA: TGTGCCAGCAGTTACGGTCTCAATCGTGCCTACGAGCAGTACTTC.

V and J are TRBV4-3 and TRBJ1-2; 7 nucleotides line up with TRBD1. The CDR3 is made up of 15 amino acids. Germline CDR1 and CDR2: LGHNA and YSLEER. Trimming at V came to 1 base and at J to 3 bases, leaving 5 bases not matched to a gene. The CDR3 loop reads CASSQADREDYGYTF. The CDR3 DNA follows: TGCGCCAGCAGCCAAGCCGACAGGGAAGACTATGGCTACACCTTC.

This chain joins TRBV20-1 and TRBJ2-7; TRBD1 might be the D (7 bases). Germline lookup yields CDR1 DFQATT and CDR2 SNEGSKA (reference sequence). Trimming shortened V by 3 bases and J by 4 bases, and 16 bases separated the two germline ends. The CDR3 loop spans 14 amino acids. The CDR3 DNA reads TGCAGTGCTAGTGGAGGGGGCGGGATATACGAGCAGTACTTC. It translates to CSASGGGGIYEQYF.

The genes are TRBV5-4 and TRBJ1-5; D gene uncertain. This CDR3 comprises 22 residues. Germline V gene lookup returns CDR1 SGHNT and CDR2 YYREEE (reference sequence). Trimming pared 1 base from V and 1 base from J, leaving 30 bases between. In nucleotides, the CDR3 is TGTGCCAGCAGCTTGAGACCCTTGACGCCTTGGCAGCCAGACCCCAGCAATCAGCCCCAGCATTTT. As protein: CASSLRPLTPWQPDPSNQPQHF.

This clonotype was counted a few times. The chain is built from TRBV5-1 and TRBJ2-1; D is possibly TRBD2 (6 bases). The CDR3 length is 14 residues. Germline loops: CDR1 SGHRS, CDR2 YFSETQ. V was shortened by 8 bases and J by 0 bases, with 12 bases between the two germline ends. The CDR3 region has the DNA TGCGCCAGTACGGGGGAACCCTCCTACAATGAGCAGTTCTTC. It yields the protein CASTGEPSYNEQFF.

This clonotype was counted between two and nine times. V gene TRBV6-2 or TRBV6-3 combines with J gene TRBJ2-6; TRBD1 matches at 7 bases. The CDR3 is made up of 18 amino acids. Germline trimming cut 4 bases from V and 0 bases from J; bases unmatched to any gene: 9. Per the germline V gene, CDR1 is MNHEY and CDR2 is SVGEGT. The CDR3 coding sequence is TGTGCCAGCAGTTTAAGACAGGGCTCCTTCTCTGGGGCCAACGTCCTGACTTTC. Its protein product is CASSLRQGSFSGANVLTF.